A single sample gave rise to the 5 T cell receptor beta chains below, sequenced in a study of cytomegalovirus exposure and HLA in healthy donors. With 60 Vbeta and 13 Jbeta primers, the PCR was carried out. TCRdb keeps only in-frame clones here, not all; method: immunoSEQ multiplex PCR. The table lists roughly 56,000 clones, more than 70% of them singletons. Source material: PBMCs. These receptors were taken from a man between 18 and 29 years old in good health and CMV-seronegative.

The chain employs TRBV5-6 and TRBJ2-7; D is undetermined. The CDR3 contains 11 residues. Germline V gene sequence: CDR1 SGHDT, CDR2 YYEEEE. Trimming removed 0 bases from V and 7 bases from J, with 5 bases in between. CDR3 residues: CASSLAQEQYF. The CDR3 DNA is TGTGCCAGCAGCTTGGCGCAGGAGCAGTACTTC. Combining the CDR3 with reference TRBV5-6 and TRBJ2-7 gives the whole variable domain DAGVTQSPTHLIKTRGQQVTLRCSPKSGHDTVSWYQQALGQGPQFIFQYYEEEERQRGNFPDRFSGHQFPNYSSELNVNALLLGDSALYLCASSLAQEQYFGPGTRLTVT.

This sequence joins TRBV6-1 and TRBJ1-2, with D hard to call. This CDR3 is built from 11 residues. Germline CDR1 reads MNHNS; CDR2 reads SASEGT. The ends were cut back, 4 bases at V and 5 bases at J, with 5 bases in the middle. This CDR3 is CASSGGYGYTF. Written as DNA, the CDR3 is TGTGCCAGCAGTGGAGGGTATGGCTACACCTTC.

The chain uses TRBV6-1 and TRBJ1-3, with TRBD1 matching 7 bases. The V segment lost 6 bases and the J segment 0 bases; nucleotides outside the gene matches: 5. Per germline, CDR1 MNHNS and CDR2 SASEGT. The CDR3 runs 15 residues. The CDR3 DNA is TGTGCCAGCAGCGCGGGACAGTCCTCTGGAAACACCATATATTTT. Protein: CASSAGQSSGNTIYF.

V usage is TRBV30 and J usage is TRBJ2-7; possibly TRBD1 for D (5 bases). Trimming shortened V by 4 bases and J by 2 bases, and 12 bases separated the two germline ends. Germline CDR1 reads GTSNPN; CDR2 reads SVGIG (reference sequence). The CDR3 contains 13 residues. The DNA for the CDR3 is TGTGCCTGGAAAGTGGGGCCCACCTACGAGCAGTACTTC. It translates to CAWKVGPTYEQYF.

In its sample, this clone was seen a few times. The DNA of the CDR3 is TGTGCCAGCCGACCGACGGGGGGAATTTCACCCCTCCACTTT. This sequence encodes CASRPTGGISPLHF. This chain uses TRBV6-5 with TRBJ1-6, with D possibly being TRBD1 (5 bases). The germline CDR1 and CDR2 sequences are MNHEY and SVGAGI. Trimming left V 8 bases short and J 9 bases short, with 17 bases between. The CDR3 is 14 residues long.